This T cell receptor (beta chain) appears in the sequencing data of a study of cytomegalovirus exposure and HLA in healthy donors. As for this clone: Its antigen is still unknown.

Study-level points and caveats: TCR beta V- and J-gene trimming was later associated with a missense DCLRE1C variant. The authors assumed roughly uniform sequencing depth across donors for presence/absence analyses.

Though nominally healthy at sampling, donors likely had unrecorded immune exposures. The PCR ran on 60 Vbeta and 13 Jbeta primers. Sequenced by immunoSEQ multiplex PCR; TCRdb stores in-frame clones only, minus some. The sample has roughly 200,000 clones, around 82% seen once. The sample comprised PBMCs. The receptor was derived from a man aged 35 to 55 in good health and CMV-seropositive.

The CDR3 coding sequence is TGTGCCAGCAGCCCTGCCAATGTAGGGGGGGACTATGGCTACACCTTC. It yields the protein CASSPANVGGDYGYTF. The gene calls are TRBV7-9 and TRBJ1-2; D might be TRBD1 (6 bases). The CDR3 loop spans 16 amino acids. Trimming pared 5 bases from V and 3 bases from J, leaving 19 bases between. CDR1 SEHNR and CDR2 FQNEAQ come from the germline V gene (reference sequence).